The 5 T cell receptor beta chains below were found in one sample sequenced in a study of control samples from healthy donors and cancer patients. The method was immunoSEQ multiplex PCR; TCRdb's version includes in-frame clones alone and lacks a portion of them. The sample contains around 71,000 clones, 75% to 95% of which appear only once. Sequencing was carried out using PBMCs. The source of these receptors is a woman aged 45-60 years with colorectal cancer.

The chain employs TRBV5-1 and TRBJ2-2; no reliable D call. Per the germline V gene, CDR1 is SGHRS and CDR2 is YFSETQ. The V end was cut by 6 bases, the J end by 2 bases, with 14 bases between. The CDR3 totals 15 residues. CDR3 nucleotide sequence: TGCGCCAGCACCCCGAAGGCAGATAACACCGGGGAGCTGTTTTTT. This sequence encodes CASTPKADNTGELFF.

The rearrangement uses TRBV19 and TRBJ1-5, with TRBD1 matching over 7 bases. Germline trimming cut 6 bases from V and 2 bases from J; bases unmatched to any gene: 10. Germline V lookup: CDR1 LNHDA, CDR2 SQIVND (reference sequence). The CDR3 is 16 amino acids. The CDR3 here is CASSPVQGIGNQPQHF. CDR3 nucleotide sequence: TGTGCCAGTAGCCCTGTACAGGGGATCGGCAATCAGCCCCAGCATTTT.

For the CDR3, the DNA is TGTGCCAGCAGCCCCGGAGGCGGGAGGGCGTCCTACGAGCAGTACTTC. It specifies CASSPGGGRASYEQYF. J is TRBJ2-7 and V is TRBV5-6, with 9 nucleotides matching TRBD2. Per germline, CDR1 SGHDT and CDR2 YYEEEE. V lost 4 bases and J lost 1; bases outside the gene matches: 9. CDR3 length: 16 amino acids.

The chain combines TRBV11-1 with TRBJ2-2; D unclear. CDR3 size: 16 residues. Germline CDR1 and CDR2: SGHAT and FQDESV (reference sequence). Trimming took 0 bases from V and 4 from J, leaving 12 bases between them. The CDR3 nucleotides are TGTGCCAGCAGCTTAGCGCTGGGGTTGGGCACCGGGGAGCTGTTTTTT. This encodes CASSLALGLGTGELFF.

This chain uses TRBV7-2 with TRBJ2-5, with 9 bases lining up with TRBD1. Germline V gene sequence: CDR1 SGHTA, CDR2 FQGNSA. V shed 4 bases, J shed 2 bases, and the junction held 2 bases outside the gene matches. The CDR3 totals 14 residues. CDR3 region: CASSSTGGQETQYF. For the CDR3, the DNA is TGTGCCAGCAGCTCGACAGGGGGACAAGAGACCCAGTACTTC.